This is a list of T cell receptor beta chains from one sample in a study of cytomegalovirus exposure and HLA in healthy donors. Libraries were prepared by immunoSEQ multiplex PCR; TCRdb keeps only in-frame clonotypes and omits some of them. The sample includes some 59,000 clones, roughly nine tenths of them seen just once. The sample taken for sequencing was PBMCs. These receptors all stem from a woman in her late teens or twenties in good health and CMV-seronegative. Both conserved end residues are part of each CDR3. A D gene is named only where the DNA matches it firmly. Clone size is shown for a subset of rows, as once, few, many or a class of expanded clone.

size,D,V,J,DNA,CDR3
-,TRBD2,TRBV28,TRBJ2-1,TGTGCCAGCAGGCTAGCGGGAGCATACAATGAGCAGTTCTTC,CASRLAGAYNEQFF
-,TRBD2,TRBV5-1,TRBJ2-7,TGCGCCAGCAGCTTGCGACCGACACCGGGAGGCGAGCAGTACTTC,CASSLRPTPGGEQYF
-,TRBD1,TRBV5-1,TRBJ2-3,TGCGCCAGCAGCTTGGACAGGGGCAGAGATACGCAGTATTTT,CASSLDRGRDTQYF
-,-,TRBV18,TRBJ1-1,TGTGCCAGCTCCCCCCTCATGAGGACTGAAGCTTTCTTT,CASSPLMRTEAFF
-,TRBD1,TRBV6-1,TRBJ1-1,TGTGCCAGCAGAGGGCGGACAGGCCTTGAAGCTTTCTTT,CASRGRTGLEAFF
once,TRBD1,TRBV9,TRBJ1-1,TGTGCCAGCAGCGTAGCAGGAGGGGGCAACACTGAAGCTTTCTTT,CASSVAGGGNTEAFF
-,-,TRBV11-2,TRBJ2-1,TGTGCCAGCAGCTTAGGTCTAGCGCGACCCTTATACAATGAGCAGTTCTTC,CASSLGLARPLYNEQFF
-,TRBD2,TRBV7-8,TRBJ2-1,TGTGCCAGCAGCTTAGAAAGCGGGGGGGCGAAGAATGAGCAGTTCTTC,CASSLESGGAKNEQFF
-,-,TRBV27,TRBJ2-2,TGTGCCAGCAGTCCCACGGGGGTGGCCGGGGAGCTGTTTTTT,CASSPTGVAGELFF
-,-,TRBV21-1,TRBJ2-7,TGTGCCAGCAGCAAAGGCGGGACTAGCGTCTGCCACGAGCAGTACTTC,CASSKGGTSVCHEQYF
-,-,TRBV4-1,TRBJ1-1,TGCGCCAGCAGCCAAGTAGGGGCGAACACTGAAGCTTTCTTT,CASSQVGANTEAFF